This entry features one T cell receptor beta chain sequence. The germline gives CDR1 MDHEN, CDR2 SYDVKM. The CDR3 totals 17 residues. V shed 7 bases, J shed 0 bases, and the junction held 10 bases outside the gene matches. This record comes from a study of blood T cell repertoires in COVID-19. The protocol was immunoSEQ multiplex PCR, while the TCRdb copy is restricted to in-frame clones and leaves out a portion. The repertoire consists of around 450,000 clones, with around 89% occurring once and the leading ten covering approximately 4.5%. This clonotype was sampled from a woman aged 30 to 39 with acute or convalescent COVID-19. V usage is TRBV28 and J usage is TRBJ1-5, with 9 bases aligning to TRBD1. The specimen sequenced was peripheral blood. Here the CDR3 DNA reads TGTGCCAGCAATCAGGGACCGGGACAGGGTAGCAATCAGCCCCAGCATTTT. It codes for CASNQGPGQGSNQPQHF.